These 8 T cell receptor beta chains came from one sample sequenced in a study of blood T cell repertoires in COVID-19. The data were produced by immunoSEQ multiplex PCR, yet TCRdb's version contains in-frame clones alone and is incomplete. The data hold a few hundred thousand clones, with about 89% observed a single time. The specimen was peripheral blood. The receptor source for this set is a woman aged 40 to 49 who had recovered from COVID-19.

The V gene is TRBV27, the J gene TRBJ1-2, with 7 bases matching TRBD1. Germline values: CDR1 MNHEY, CDR2 SMNVEV (reference sequence). The length of the CDR3 is 13 residues. Trimming removed 6 bases from V and 8 bases from J; junction bases left unmatched: 9. This CDR3 reads CASSPIQGDGYTF. CDR3 coding DNA: TGTGCCAGCAGCCCGATCCAGGGGGACGGCTACACCTTC.

This clone was found once. The chain employs TRBV19 and TRBJ2-2; D unclear. Germline V CDR1 and CDR2: LNHDA, SQIVND (reference sequence). The CDR3 contains 11 residues. V was clipped by 9 bases and J by 5 bases, with 7 bases between them. The CDR3 loop reads CASERTGELFF. The CDR3 region has the DNA TGTGCCAGCGAGCGTACCGGGGAGCTGTTTTTT.

The chain employs TRBV6-5 and TRBJ2-7, with 10 bases identical to TRBD1. The J segment lost 5 bases and the V segment lost 7 bases, leaving 11 bases of the junction unmatched. Per the germline V gene, CDR1 is MNHEY and CDR2 is SVGAGI. This CDR3 spans 15 amino acids. DNA for the CDR3: TGTGCCAGCAAAGGGGGCGGGACAGGGGATCACGAGCAGTACTTC. Amino acid sequence: CASKGGGTGDHEQYF.

The chain joins TRBV7-2 to TRBJ2-3; 12 bases fit TRBD2. The V and J ends lost 1 base and 6 bases, in that order; junction bases with no gene match: 5. CDR1 is SGHTA, CDR2 FQGNSA, per germline. The CDR3 runs to 16 residues. The CDR3 region has the DNA TGTGCCAGCAGCTTAGGACTAGCGGGAGTGGGCGATACGCAGTATTTT. Amino acids: CASSLGLAGVGDTQYF.

This clone was counted once. V usage is TRBV20-1 and J usage is TRBJ1-2, with a weak D call TRBD1 (5 bases). Trimming left V 3 bases short and J 8 bases short, with 13 bases between. Germline CDR1 is DFQATT and CDR2 is SNEGSKA (reference sequence). The CDR3 has 12 amino acids. The CDR3 coding sequence is TGCAGTGCTAGTGCGGGGGACGGGGGCTACACCTTC. It is translated as CSASAGDGGYTF.

J is TRBJ2-7 and V is TRBV11-2; the D gene is possibly TRBD2 (6 bases). V was pared by 2 bases and J by 0 bases, with 8 bases between. Germline CDR1 SGHAT, CDR2 FQNNGV. The CDR3 covers 14 residues. CDR3 sequence (DNA): TGTGCCAGCAGCTTAAGCGGGTTCTCCTACGAGCAGTACTTC. Protein: CASSLSGFSYEQYF. Supplemented by reference TRBV11-2 and TRBJ2-7, the full variable domain reads EAGVAQSPRYKIIEKRQSVAFWCNPISGHATLYWYQQILGQGPKLLIQFQNNGVVDDSQLPKDRFSAERLKGVDSTLKIQPAKLEDSAVYLCASSLSGFSYEQYFGPGTRLTVT.

This sequence joins TRBV29-1 and TRBJ1-1; TRBD1 matches at 8 bases. The CDR3 totals 13 residues. V trimming: 4 bases; J trimming: 1 base; junction bases outside the gene matches: 2. Germline CDR1 is SQVTM and CDR2 is ANQGSEA. CDR3 DNA: TGCAGCGTTGGCAGGGGGCCGAACACTGAAGCTTTCTTT. Residues: CSVGRGPNTEAFF.

This chain connects TRBV4-2 to TRBJ1-1, with D possibly TRBD1 on 6 matching bases. The germline V and J ends were trimmed by 4 bases and 1 base, with 13 bases remaining between them. Germline lookup yields CDR1 LGHNA and CDR2 YNFKEQ. The CDR3 is 15 amino acids. The CDR3, as DNA: TGTGCCAGCAGCCTGCCCGGGACATCGAACACTGAAGCTTTCTTT. It yields the protein CASSLPGTSNTEAFF.